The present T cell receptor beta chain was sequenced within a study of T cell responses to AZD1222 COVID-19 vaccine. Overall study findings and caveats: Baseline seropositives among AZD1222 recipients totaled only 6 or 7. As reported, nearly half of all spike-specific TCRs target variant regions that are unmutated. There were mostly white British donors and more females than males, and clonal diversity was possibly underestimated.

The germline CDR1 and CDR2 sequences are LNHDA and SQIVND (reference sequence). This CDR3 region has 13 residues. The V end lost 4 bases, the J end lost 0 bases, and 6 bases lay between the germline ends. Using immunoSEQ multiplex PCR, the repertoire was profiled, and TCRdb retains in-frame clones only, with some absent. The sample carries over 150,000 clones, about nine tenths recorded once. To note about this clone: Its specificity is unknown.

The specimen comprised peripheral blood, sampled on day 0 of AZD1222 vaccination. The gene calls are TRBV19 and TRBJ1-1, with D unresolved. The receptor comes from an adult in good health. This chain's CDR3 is CASSTGMNTEAFF. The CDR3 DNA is TGTGCCAGTAGTACAGGTATGAACACTGAAGCTTTCTTT.